The clone carrying this T cell receptor (beta chain) showed up just a few times. The data belong to a study of shared clonotypes between healthy human individuals. Overall study context: Each donor's CD8 memory used one plate, CD8 naive two, each CD4 subset three.

Libraries were prepared by immunoSEQ multiplex PCR; TCRdb keeps only in-frame clonotypes and omits some of them. Among around 2.1 million clones listed, under 97% were seen once. The CDR3 totals 11 residues. With 7 bases removed from V and 10 bases from J, the gap between germline ends came to 8 bases. CDR1 and CDR2 from the germline V gene are MNHNS and SASEGT. The chain joins TRBV6-1 to TRBJ1-6; D call uncertain. Material for sequencing was naive CD4+ T cells sorted from blood. Subset in this sample: CD45RA+ positively selected. This receptor was identified in a man between 18 and 29 years old in good health. The CDR3 reads CASKSDSPLHF. CDR3 coding DNA: TGTGCCAGCAAATCGGACTCACCCCTCCACTTT.